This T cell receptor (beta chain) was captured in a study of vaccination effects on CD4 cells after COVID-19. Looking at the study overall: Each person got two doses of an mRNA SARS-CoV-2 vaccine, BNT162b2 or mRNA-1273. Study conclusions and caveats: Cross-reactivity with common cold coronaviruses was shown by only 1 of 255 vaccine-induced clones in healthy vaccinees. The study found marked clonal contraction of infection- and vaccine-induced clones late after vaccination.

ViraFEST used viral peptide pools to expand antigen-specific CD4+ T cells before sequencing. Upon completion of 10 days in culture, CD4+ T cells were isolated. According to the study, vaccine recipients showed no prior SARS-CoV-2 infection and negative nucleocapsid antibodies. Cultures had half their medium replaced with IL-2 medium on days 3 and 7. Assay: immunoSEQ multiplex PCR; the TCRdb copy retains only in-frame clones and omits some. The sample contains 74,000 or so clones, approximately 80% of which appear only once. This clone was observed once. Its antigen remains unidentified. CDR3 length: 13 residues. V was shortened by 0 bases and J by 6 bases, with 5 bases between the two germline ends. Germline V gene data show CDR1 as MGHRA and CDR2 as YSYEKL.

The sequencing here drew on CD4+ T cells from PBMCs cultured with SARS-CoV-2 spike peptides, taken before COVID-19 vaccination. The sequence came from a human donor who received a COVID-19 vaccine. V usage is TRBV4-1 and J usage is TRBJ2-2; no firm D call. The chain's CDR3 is CASSQDWSGELFF. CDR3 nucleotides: TGCGCCAGCAGCCAAGATTGGTCCGGGGAGCTGTTTTTT.